This TCR beta chain is drawn from a study of Ad26.COV2.S vaccination and SARS-CoV-2 variants. Study summary: Donor allocation was to the COV1001 Ad26.COV2.S trial arm. In the study, Ad26.COV2.S was injected intramuscularly once, or twice 56 days apart.

Sequencing used immunoSEQ multiplex PCR; TCRdb keeps in-frame clones, though not all of them. The sample contains around 320,000 clones, about 82% of which appear only once. The CDR3 sequence is 16 residues long. Trimming took off 4 bases at V and 4 bases at J, with 19 bases between the two ends. CDR1 is LNHNV and CDR2 is YYDKDF in the germline V gene (reference sequence). Treatment denoted: roughly 19 received Ad26.COV2.S at low or high dose, single or two shots; several received placebo; per-sample allocation not given. Collection of samples fell on day 63 after the first vaccine or placebo injection. The sample came from a Boston adult aged 18-55 years.

The sequence came from a person between 18 and 65 years old who received the Ad26.COV2.S COVID-19 vaccine or a placebo. V is TRBV15 and J is TRBJ1-1; D possibly corresponds to TRBD1 (5 bases). The sample here was peripheral blood, taken in a trial of Ad26.COV2.S vaccine versus placebo. CDR3 sequence reads: CATSIWSQGGCTEAFF. Written as DNA, the CDR3 is TGTGCCACCAGCATCTGGTCCCAGGGTGGGTGCACTGAAGCTTTCTTT.